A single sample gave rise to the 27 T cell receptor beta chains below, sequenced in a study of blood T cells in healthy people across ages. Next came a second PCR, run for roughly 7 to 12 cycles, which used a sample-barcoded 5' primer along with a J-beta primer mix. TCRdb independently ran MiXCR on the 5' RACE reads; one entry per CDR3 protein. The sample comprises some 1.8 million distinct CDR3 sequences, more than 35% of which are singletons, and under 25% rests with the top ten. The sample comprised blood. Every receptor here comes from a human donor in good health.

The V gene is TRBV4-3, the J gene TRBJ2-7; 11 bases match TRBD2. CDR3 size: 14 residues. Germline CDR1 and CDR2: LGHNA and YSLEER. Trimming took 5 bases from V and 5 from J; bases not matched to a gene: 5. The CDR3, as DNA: TGCGCCAGCAGCGTTAGCGGGGGGGCCAACGAGCAGTACTTC. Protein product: CASSVSGGANEQYF.

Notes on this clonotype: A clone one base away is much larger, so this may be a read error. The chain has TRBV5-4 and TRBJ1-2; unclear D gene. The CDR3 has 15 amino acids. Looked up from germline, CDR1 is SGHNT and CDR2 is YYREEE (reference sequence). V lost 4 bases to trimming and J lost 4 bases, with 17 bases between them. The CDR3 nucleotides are TGTGCCAGCAGCCCCCCTGGCGGGATGAGCTATGGCTACACCTTC. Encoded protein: CASSPPGGMSYGYTF.

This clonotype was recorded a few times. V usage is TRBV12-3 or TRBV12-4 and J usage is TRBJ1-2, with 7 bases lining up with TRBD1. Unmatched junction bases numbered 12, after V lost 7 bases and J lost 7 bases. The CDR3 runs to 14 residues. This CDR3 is CASKGTVPGGGYTF. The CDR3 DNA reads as TGTGCCAGCAAGGGGACAGTCCCGGGGGGTGGCTACACCTTC.

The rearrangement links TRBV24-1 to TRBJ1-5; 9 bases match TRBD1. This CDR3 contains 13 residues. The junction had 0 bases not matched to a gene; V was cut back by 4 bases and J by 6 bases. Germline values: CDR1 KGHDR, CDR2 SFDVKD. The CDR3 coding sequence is TGTGCCACCAGTGAGGGACAGGGTCAGCCCCAGCATTTT. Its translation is CATSEGQGQPQHF.

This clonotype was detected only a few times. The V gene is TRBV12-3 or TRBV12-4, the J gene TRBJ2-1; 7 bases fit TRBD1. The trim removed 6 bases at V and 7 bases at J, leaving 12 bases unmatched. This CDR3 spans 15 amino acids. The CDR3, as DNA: TGTGCCAGCAGCTCCAACAGGGGAAAGAGGAATGAGCAGTTCTTC. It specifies CASSSNRGKRNEQFF.

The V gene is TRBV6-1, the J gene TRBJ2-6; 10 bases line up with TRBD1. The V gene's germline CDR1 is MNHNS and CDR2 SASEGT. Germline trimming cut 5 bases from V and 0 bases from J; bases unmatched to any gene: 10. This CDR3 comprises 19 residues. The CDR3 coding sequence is TGTGCCAGCAGTACCCGGACAGGGGGTATTTACTCTGGGGCCAACGTCCTGACTTTC. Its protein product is CASSTRTGGIYSGANVLTF.

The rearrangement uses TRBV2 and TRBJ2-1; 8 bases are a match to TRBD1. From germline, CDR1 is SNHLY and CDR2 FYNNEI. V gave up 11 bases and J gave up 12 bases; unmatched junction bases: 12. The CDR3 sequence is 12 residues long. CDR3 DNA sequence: TGTGCCGTGAGGGACAGGACAGATACGCAGTTCTTC. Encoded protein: CAVRDRTDTQFF.

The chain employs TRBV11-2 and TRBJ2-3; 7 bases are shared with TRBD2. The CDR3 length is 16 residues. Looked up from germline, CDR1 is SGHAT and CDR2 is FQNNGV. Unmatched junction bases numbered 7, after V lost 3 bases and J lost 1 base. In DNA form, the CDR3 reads TGTGCCAGCAGCTTTGAGCGGGGCGAACGCACAGATACGCAGTATTTT. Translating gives CASSFERGERTDTQYF.

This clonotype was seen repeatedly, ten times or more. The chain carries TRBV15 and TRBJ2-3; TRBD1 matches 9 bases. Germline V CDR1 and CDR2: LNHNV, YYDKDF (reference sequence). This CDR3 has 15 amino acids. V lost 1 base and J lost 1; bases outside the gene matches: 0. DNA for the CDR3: TGTGCCACCAGCAGAGGGACAGGGGGCACAGATACGCAGTATTTT. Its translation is CATSRGTGGTDTQYF.

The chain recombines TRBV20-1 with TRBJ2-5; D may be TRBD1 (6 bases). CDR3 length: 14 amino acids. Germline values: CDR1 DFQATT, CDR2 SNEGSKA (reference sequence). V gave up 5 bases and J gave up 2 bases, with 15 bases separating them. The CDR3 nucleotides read TGCAGTGCTGGCCGGGACACCATACAAGAGACCCAGTACTTC. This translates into CSAGRDTIQETQYF.

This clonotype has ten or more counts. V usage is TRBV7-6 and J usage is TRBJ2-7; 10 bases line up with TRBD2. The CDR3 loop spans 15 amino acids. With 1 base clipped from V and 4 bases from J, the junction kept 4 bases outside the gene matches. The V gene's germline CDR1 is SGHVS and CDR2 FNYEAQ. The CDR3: CASSLGLAGEYEQYF. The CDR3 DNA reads TGTGCCAGCAGCTTAGGGCTAGCGGGGGAGTACGAGCAGTACTTC.

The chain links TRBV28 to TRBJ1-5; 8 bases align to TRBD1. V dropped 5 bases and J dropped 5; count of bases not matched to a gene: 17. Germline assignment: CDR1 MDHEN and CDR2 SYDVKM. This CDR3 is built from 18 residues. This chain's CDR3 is CASSPPEWDRPGHQPQHF. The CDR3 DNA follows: TGTGCCAGCAGTCCGCCTGAATGGGACAGGCCAGGACATCAGCCCCAGCATTTT.

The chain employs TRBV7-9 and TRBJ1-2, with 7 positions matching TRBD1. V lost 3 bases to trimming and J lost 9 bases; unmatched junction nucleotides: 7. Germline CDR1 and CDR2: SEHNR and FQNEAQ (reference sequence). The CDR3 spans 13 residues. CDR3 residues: CASSFRGDMSYTF. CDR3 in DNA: TGTGCCAGCAGCTTCAGGGGGGATATGAGCTACACCTTC. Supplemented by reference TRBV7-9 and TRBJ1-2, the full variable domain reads DTGVSQNPRHKITKRGQNVTFRCDPISEHNRLYWYRQTLGQGPEFLTYFQNEAQLEKSRLLSDRFSAERPKGSFSTLEIQRTEQGDSAMYLCASSFRGDMSYTFGSGTRLTVV.

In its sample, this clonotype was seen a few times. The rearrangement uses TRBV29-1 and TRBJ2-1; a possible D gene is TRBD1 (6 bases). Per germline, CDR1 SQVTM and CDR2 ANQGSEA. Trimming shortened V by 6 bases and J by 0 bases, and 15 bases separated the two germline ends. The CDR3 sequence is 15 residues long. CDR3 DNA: TGCAGCGTCAGTGCAGGGGCCAACTCCTACAATGAGCAGTTCTTC. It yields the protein CSVSAGANSYNEQFF.

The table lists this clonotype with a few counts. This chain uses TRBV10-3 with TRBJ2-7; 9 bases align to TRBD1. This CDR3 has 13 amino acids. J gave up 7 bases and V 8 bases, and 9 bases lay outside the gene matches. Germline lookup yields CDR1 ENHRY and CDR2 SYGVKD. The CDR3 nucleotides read TGTGCCATCCAGCTGACAGGGGGTGCTGAGCAGTACTTC. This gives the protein CAIQLTGGAEQYF.

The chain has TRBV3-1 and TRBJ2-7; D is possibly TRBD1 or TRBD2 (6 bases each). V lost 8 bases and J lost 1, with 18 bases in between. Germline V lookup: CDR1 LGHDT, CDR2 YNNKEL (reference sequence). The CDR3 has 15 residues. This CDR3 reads CASQKSGAGSYEQYF. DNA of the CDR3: TGTGCCAGCCAAAAGTCAGGGGCGGGATCCTACGAGCAGTACTTC.

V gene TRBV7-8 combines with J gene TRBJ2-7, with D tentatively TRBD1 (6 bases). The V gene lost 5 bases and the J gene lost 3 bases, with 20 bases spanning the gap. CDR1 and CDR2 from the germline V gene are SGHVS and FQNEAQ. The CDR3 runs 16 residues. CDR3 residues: CASSPRGQHRGYEQYF. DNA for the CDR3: TGTGCCAGCAGCCCCAGGGGTCAACATCGGGGCTACGAGCAGTACTTC.

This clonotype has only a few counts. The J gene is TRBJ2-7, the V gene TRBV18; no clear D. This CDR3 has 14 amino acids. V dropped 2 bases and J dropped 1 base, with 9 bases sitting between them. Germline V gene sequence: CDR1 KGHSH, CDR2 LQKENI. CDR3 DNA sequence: TGTGCCAGCTCACCAATTCCCGGATCCTACGAGCAGTACTTC. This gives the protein CASSPIPGSYEQYF.

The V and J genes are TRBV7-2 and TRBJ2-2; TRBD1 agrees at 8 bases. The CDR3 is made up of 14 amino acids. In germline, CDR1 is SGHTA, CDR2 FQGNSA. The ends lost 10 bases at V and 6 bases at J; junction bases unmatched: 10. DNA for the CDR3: TGTGCCACCTTGGACAGGGTGTTGGCCGGGGAGCTGTTTTTT. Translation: CATLDRVLAGELFF.

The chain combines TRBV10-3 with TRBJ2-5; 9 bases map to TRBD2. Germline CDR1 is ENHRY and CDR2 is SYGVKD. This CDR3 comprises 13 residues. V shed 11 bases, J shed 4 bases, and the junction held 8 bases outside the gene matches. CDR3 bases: TGTGCCGGCTCGCGGGGGGGCCTAGAGACCCAGTACTTC. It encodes CAGSRGGLETQYF.

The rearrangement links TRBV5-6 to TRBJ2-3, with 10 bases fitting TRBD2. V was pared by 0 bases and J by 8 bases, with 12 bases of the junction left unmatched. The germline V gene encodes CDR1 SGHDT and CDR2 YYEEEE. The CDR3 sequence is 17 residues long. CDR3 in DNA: TGTGCCAGCAGCTTGGCGGGTCAAGCGGGGGGGTGTCTTACGCAGTATTTT. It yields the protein CASSLAGQAGGCLTQYF.

The CDR3 loop reads CASSPTSANTGELFF. The CDR3 DNA reads as TGCGCCAGCAGCCCGACTAGCGCCAACACCGGGGAGCTGTTTTTT. The chain carries TRBV5-1 and TRBJ2-2, with TRBD2 matching 8 bases. With V trimmed by 4 bases and J by 2 bases, 4 bases remained unmatched. Germline CDR1 SGHRS, CDR2 YFSETQ. The CDR3 has 15 amino acids.

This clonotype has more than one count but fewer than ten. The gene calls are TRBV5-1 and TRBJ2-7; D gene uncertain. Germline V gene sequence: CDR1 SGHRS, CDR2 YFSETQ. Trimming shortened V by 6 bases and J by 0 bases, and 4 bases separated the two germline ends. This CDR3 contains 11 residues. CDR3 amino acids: CASIGSYEQYF. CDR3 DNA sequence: TGCGCCAGCATCGGCTCCTACGAGCAGTACTTC.

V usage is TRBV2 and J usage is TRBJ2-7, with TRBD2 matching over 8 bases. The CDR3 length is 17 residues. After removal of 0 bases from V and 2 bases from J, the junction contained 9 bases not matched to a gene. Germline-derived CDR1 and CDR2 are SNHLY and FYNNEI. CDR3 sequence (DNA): TGTGCCAGCAGTGAAGCGCAAAGCGGGGGCACTACCTACGAGCAGTACTTC. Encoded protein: CASSEAQSGGTTYEQYF.

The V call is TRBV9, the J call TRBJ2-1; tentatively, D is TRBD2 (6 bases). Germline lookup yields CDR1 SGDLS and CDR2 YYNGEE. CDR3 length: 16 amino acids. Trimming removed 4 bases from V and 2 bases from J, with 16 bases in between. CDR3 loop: CASSSVQRVPYNEQFF. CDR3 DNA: TGTGCCAGCAGCTCGGTTCAGCGGGTGCCCTACAATGAGCAGTTCTTC.

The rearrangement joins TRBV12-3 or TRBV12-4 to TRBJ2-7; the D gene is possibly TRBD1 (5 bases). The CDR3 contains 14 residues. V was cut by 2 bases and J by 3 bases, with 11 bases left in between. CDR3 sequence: CASSLRIRDYEQYF. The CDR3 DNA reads TGTGCCAGCAGTTTAAGAATCAGGGACTACGAGCAGTACTTC.

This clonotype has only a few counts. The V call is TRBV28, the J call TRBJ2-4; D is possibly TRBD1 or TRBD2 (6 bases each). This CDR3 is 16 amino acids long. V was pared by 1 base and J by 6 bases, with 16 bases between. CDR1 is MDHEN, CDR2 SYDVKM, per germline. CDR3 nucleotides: TGTGCCAGCAGTTTATCCGCTTTGGGGGGCAGAAACATTCAGTACTTC. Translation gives CASSLSALGGRNIQYF.